This TCR beta chain appears in the sequencing data of a study of T cell responses to AZD1222 COVID-19 vaccine. To note about this clone: The antigen remains unidentified.

Per germline, CDR1 MDHEN and CDR2 SYDVKM. This CDR3 is 14 amino acids long. V shed 6 bases, J shed 1 base, and the junction held 4 bases outside the gene matches. Sequenced by immunoSEQ multiplex PCR; TCRdb stores in-frame clones only, minus some. The table lists about 140,000 clones, around 90% of them singletons. Study-wide points: Spike-specific TCR breadth and depth were elevated following two AZD1222 doses. Samples come after the peak T cell response, not at day 14. Among those given AZD1222, only 6 or 7 were seropositive at baseline. Donors, mostly white British, included more females; clonal diversity was possibly underestimated.

This material consisted of peripheral blood, taken on day 0 of AZD1222 vaccination. The chain recombines TRBV28 with TRBJ2-7; 9 bases map to TRBD2. This clonotype originated in an adult in good health. CDR3 DNA: TGTGCCAGCAGCCTTAGCGGGGGTTCCTACGAGCAGTACTTC. Its translation: CASSLSGGSYEQYF.